This TCR beta chain emerged from a study of T-cell reconstitution after alpha-beta-depleted transplantation in children. V shed 6 bases and J 0 bases; nucleotides not matched to a gene: 9. This CDR3 contains 15 residues. Germline V gene sequence: CDR1 DFQATT, CDR2 SNEGSKA (reference sequence). For this clonotype: The target antigen is unknown.

Whole-study results and caveats: Recipient T cells and thymic progenitors that survived were the source of the high TCRbeta diversity seen at day 60 in some patients. The study reportedly traced alpha-beta T cells about two months after transplant to several hundred expanded graft clones. One year post-transplant, T-cell counts and diversity were largely derived from T cells produced anew.

TCRbeta library preparation incorporated unique molecular identifiers. TCRdb reanalysed the PCR reads using MiXCR and keeps one entry per CDR3 protein. Counted here are 450,000 to 600,000 distinct CDR3 sequences, 13% occurring once; the ten biggest clones make up 2.2%. The genes are TRBV20-1 and TRBJ2-3, with 7 bases identical to TRBD2. The sample was PBMCs, mostly from graft donor cells, taken 360 days after TCRalphabeta/CD19-depleted stem cell transplant. This receptor was obtained from a male patient aged 5 to 17 who had a stem cell transplant for acute myeloid leukemia, so the T cells may come from the graft donor. The CDR3 nucleotides read TGCAGTGCAGCTCGCCGCGGGAGAAGCACAGATACGCAGTATTTT. It is translated as CSAARRGRSTDTQYF.